The TCR beta chain described here comes from a study of CXCR3 chemokines and chemotherapy response in bladder cancer. This clonotype was seen ten or more times. The germline gives CDR1 MNHEY, CDR2 SVGEGT. V lost 0 bases to trimming and J lost 5 bases, with 2 bases between them. The CDR3 loop spans 12 amino acids. Each CDR3 protein gets one entry after TCRdb re-called the PCR reads with MiXCR. The profile shows 13,000 or so distinct CDR3 sequences, under 15% of them singletons. The clonotype comes from a human donor with bladder cancer that did not respond to neoadjuvant chemotherapy. The sample was acquired from a patient whose treatment included neoadjuvant chemotherapy. The gene calls are TRBV6-2 or TRBV6-3 and TRBJ1-5; D is unclear. CDR3 loop: CASSYSYQPQHF. DNA for the CDR3: TGTGCCAGCAGTTACTCGTATCAGCCCCAGCATTTT.